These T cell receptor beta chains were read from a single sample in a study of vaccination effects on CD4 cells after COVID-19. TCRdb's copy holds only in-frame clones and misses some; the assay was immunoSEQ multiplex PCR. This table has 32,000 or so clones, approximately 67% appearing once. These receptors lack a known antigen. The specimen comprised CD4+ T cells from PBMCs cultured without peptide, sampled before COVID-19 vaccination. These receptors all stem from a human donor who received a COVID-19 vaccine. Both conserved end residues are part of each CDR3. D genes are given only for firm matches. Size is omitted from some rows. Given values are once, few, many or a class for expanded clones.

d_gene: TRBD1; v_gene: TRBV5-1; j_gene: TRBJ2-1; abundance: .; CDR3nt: TGCGCCAGCAGCTTGGAACGTGTAGGACAGGGGCTGGATGAGCAGTTCTTC; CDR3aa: CASSLERVGQGLDEQFF
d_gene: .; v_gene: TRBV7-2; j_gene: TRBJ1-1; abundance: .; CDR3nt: TGTGCCAGCAGCTCTCCGGGCAGGAACACTGAAGCTTTCTTT; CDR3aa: CASSSPGRNTEAFF
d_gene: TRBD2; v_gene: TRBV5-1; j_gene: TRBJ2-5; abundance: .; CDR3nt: TGCGCCAGCAGCTCGGGACTAGCGGGAGACGGGGGAGAGACCCAGTACTTC; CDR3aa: CASSSGLAGDGGETQYF
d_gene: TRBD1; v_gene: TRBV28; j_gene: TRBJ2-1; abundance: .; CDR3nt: TGTGCCAGCAGTTTTATGTACCCTACCGGACAGGGGAGCTCCTACAATGAGCAGTTCTTC; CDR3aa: CASSFMYPTGQGSSYNEQFF
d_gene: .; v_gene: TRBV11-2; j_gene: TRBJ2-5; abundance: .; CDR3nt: TGTGCCAGCAGCTTAATGGGCGGGGCCCAAGAGACCCAGTACTTC; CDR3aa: CASSLMGGAQETQYF
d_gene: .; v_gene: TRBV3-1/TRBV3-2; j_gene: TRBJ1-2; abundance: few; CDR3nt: TGTGCCAGCAGCCAAGATCTCGGGGTAAAAGGTGGCTACACCTTC; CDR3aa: CASSQDLGVKGGYTF
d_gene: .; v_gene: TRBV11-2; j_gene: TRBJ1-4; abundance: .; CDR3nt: TGTGCCAGCAGCTTACCCAGGGAGGGTGAAAAACTGTTTTTT; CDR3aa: CASSLPREGEKLFF
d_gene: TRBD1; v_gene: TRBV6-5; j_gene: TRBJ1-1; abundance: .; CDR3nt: TGTGCCAGCAGCTCGACAGGGGGCGCTGAAGCTTTCTTT; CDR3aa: CASSSTGGAEAFF
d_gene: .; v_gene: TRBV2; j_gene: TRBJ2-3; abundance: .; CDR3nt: TGTGCCAGCAGGCCAGCGAGGGCTAACACAGATACGCAGTATTTT; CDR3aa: CASRPARANTDTQYF
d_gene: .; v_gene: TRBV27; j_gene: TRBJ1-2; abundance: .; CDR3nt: TGTGCCAGCAGTTTTCTCGAGGGGTCTAACTATGGCTACACCTTC; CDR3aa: CASSFLEGSNYGYTF
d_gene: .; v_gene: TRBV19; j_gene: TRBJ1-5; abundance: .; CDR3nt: TGTGCCAGTAGTTTGCAACAGGCAAATCAGCCCCAGCATTTT; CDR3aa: CASSLQQANQPQHF
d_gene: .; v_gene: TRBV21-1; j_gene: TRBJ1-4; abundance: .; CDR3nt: TGTGCCAGCAGCAAAGGGACAGGGGCAACTAATGAAAAACTGTTTTTT; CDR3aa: CASSKGTGATNEKLFF
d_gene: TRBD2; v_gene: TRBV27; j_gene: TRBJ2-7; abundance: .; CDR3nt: TGTGCCAGCAGTTTACGCGGGAGGTACCCCTCCTACGAGCAGTACTTC; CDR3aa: CASSLRGRYPSYEQYF
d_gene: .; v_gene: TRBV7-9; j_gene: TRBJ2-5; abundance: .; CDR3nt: TGTGCCAGCAGCTTAGTTCCAGCGTACCAAGAGACCCAGTACTTC; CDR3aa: CASSLVPAYQETQYF
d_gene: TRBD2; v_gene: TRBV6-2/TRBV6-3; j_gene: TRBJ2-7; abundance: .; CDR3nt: TGTGCCAGCAGCTGGAGCGGGATGAGCGACGAGCAGTACTTC; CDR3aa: CASSWSGMSDEQYF
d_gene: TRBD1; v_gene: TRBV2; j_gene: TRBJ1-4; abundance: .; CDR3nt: TGTGCCAGCAGAGCCGGGACAGGGGGGGAAAAACTGTTTTTT; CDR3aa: CASRAGTGGEKLFF
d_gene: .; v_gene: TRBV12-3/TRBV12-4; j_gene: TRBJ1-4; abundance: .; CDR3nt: TGTGCCAGCAGTCCCAGGGAGGGAAAACTGTTTTTT; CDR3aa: CASSPREGKLFF
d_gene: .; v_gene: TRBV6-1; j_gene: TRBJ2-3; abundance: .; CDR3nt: TGTGCCAGCAGTGAAAGCTCTACTGTCACAGATACGCAGTATTTT; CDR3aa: CASSESSTVTDTQYF
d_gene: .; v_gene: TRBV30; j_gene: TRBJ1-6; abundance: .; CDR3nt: TGTGCCTGGAGCAGAAGAGGGACGGATAATTCACCCCTCCACTTT; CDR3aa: CAWSRRGTDNSPLHF
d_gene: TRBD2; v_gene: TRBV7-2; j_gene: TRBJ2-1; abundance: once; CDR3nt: TGTGCCAGCAGCTTTACAGCGGGAGGGAGCAATGAGCAGTTCTTC; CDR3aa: CASSFTAGGSNEQFF
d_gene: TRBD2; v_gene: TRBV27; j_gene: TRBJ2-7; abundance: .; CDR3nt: TGTGCCAGCAGTTTGGCTAGCGGTCCCTACGAGCAGTACTTC; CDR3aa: CASSLASGPYEQYF
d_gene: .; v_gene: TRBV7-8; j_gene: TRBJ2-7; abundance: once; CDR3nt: TGTGCCAGCAGCTTCGGCCCTACCCTAGTATACGAGCAGTACTTC; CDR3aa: CASSFGPTLVYEQYF
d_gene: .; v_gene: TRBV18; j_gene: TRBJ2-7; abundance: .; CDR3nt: TGTGCCAGCTCACCTGGACGGGGCTACGAGCAGTACTTC; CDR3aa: CASSPGRGYEQYF
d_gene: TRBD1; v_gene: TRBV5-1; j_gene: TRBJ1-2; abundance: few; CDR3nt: TGCGCCAGCACCCTAGGGGGCGCCGGAGGCTACACCTTC; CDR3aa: CASTLGGAGGYTF
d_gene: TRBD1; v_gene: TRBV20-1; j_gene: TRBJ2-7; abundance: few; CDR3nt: TGCAGTGCTAGTAGATTGGGACAGGGGTCTGCCTACGAGCAGTACTTC; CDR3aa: CSASRLGQGSAYEQYF
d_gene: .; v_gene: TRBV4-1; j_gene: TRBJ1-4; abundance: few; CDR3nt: TGCGCCAGCAGCCATTCAAACAGTGACCTAATGAAAATAGGGGTAGTACTGTTTTTT; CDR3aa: CASSHSNSDLMKIGVVLFF
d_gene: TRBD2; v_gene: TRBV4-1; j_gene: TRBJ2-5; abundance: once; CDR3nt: TGCGCCAGCAGCCATGATTCGATAGGAGGGACTAGCGGGTACCAAGAGACCCAGTACTTC; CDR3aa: CASSHDSIGGTSGYQETQYF
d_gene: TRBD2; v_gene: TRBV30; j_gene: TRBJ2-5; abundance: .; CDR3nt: TGTGCCCCAACCCGGGGGGTCCCAGATCAAGAGACCCAGTACTTC; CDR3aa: CAPTRGVPDQETQYF
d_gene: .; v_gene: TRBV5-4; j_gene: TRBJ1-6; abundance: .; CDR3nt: TGTGCCAGCACCAGGACGGTTCTAGACCCGAATTCACCCCTCCACTTT; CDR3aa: CASTRTVLDPNSPLHF
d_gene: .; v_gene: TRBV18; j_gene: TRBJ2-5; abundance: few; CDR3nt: TGTGCCAGCTCACCGGATAAGATCCAAGAGACCCAGTACTTC; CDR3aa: CASSPDKIQETQYF
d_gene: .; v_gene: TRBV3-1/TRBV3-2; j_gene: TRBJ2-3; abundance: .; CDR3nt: TGTGCCAGCAGCCCAACTGGGACTAGCACAGATACGCAGTATTTT; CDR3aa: CASSPTGTSTDTQYF
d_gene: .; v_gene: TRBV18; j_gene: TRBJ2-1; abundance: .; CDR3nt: TGTGCCAGCTCACCACTGTCTGGGGACAATGAGCAGTTCTTC; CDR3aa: CASSPLSGDNEQFF
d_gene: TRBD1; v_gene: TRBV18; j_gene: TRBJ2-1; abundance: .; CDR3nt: TGTGCCAGCTCACCGGGGACAGACCTCGTATCAGGGCAGTTCTTC; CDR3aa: CASSPGTDLVSGQFF
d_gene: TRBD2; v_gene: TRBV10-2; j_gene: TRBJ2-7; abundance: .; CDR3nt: TGCGCCAGCAGAGCTTCGACTAGCGGGGGGGTACACTACGAGCAGTACTTC; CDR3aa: CASRASTSGGVHYEQYF
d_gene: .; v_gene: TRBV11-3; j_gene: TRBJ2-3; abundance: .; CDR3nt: TGTGCCAGCAGCTTAGGACAAAGCGGAGATACGCAGTATTTT; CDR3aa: CASSLGQSGDTQYF
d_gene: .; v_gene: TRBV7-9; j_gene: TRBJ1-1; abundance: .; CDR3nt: TGTGCCAGCAGCTTGGCGGGGAACACTGAAGCTTTCTTT; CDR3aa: CASSLAGNTEAFF
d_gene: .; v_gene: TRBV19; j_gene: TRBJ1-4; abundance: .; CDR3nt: TGTGCCAGTAGTACACCCAGGAGAATAGGTGAAAAACTGTTTTTT; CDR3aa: CASSTPRRIGEKLFF
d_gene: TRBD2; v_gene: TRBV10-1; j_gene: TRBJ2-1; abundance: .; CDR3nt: TGCGCCAGCAGTCAGGGACTAGCGGGGGGTGAGCAGTTCTTC; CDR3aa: CASSQGLAGGEQFF
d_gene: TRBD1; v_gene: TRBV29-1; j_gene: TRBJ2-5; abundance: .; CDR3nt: TGCAGCGTCCACGGACAGGGGCGCGGTAGTGGGTTGGAGACCCAGTACTTC; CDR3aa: CSVHGQGRGSGLETQYF
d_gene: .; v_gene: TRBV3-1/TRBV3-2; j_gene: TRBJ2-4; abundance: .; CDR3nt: TGTGCCAGCAGCCAAGGGCAGAAAAACATTCAGTACTTC; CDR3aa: CASSQGQKNIQYF
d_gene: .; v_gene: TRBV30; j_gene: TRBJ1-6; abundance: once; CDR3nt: TGTGCCTGGGACTCCACCAAACAGCTCACAGGGCCCCGCTCCTATAATTCACCCCTCCACTTT; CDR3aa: CAWDSTKQLTGPRSYNSPLHF
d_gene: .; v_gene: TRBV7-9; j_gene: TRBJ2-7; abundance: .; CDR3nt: TGTGCCAGCAGCTCGCGAGCCCGAGGGCACGAGCAGTACTTC; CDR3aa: CASSSRARGHEQYF
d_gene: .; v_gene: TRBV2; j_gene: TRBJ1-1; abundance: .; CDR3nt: TGTGCCAGCAGGAAACAGGGTATGAACACTGAAGCTTTCTTT; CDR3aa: CASRKQGMNTEAFF
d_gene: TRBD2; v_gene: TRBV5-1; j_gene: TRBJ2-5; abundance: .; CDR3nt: TGCGCCAGCAGCTTGGGGGGACTAGCGGGAGCGAACCCACAAGAGACCCAGTACTTC; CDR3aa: CASSLGGLAGANPQETQYF
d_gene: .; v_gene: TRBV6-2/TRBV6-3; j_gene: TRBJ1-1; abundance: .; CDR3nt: TGTGCCAGCAGTTTTGGGGGAGAGGGCACTGAAGCTTTCTTT; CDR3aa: CASSFGGEGTEAFF
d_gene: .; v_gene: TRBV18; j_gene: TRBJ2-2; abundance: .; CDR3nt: TGTGCCAGCACCACCGGGACACTGAACACCGGGGAGCTGTTTTTT; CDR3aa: CASTTGTLNTGELFF
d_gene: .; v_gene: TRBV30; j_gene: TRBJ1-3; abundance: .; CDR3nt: TGTGCCTGGAGTGCAGGAGTCGAAAACACCATATATTTT; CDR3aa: CAWSAGVENTIYF
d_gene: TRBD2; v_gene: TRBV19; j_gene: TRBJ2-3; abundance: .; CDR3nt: TGTGCCAGTAGTACCCGACTAGCGGGAGGAACAGATACGCAGTATTTT; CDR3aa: CASSTRLAGGTDTQYF
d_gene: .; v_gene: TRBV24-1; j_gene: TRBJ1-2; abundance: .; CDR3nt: TGTGCCACCAGTGATTTTCCGGGCTATGGCTACACCTTC; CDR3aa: CATSDFPGYGYTF
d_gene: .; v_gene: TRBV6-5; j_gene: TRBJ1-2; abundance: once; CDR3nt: TGTGCCAGCAGACACCGGGACATAGGCGGCTACACCTTC; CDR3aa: CASRHRDIGGYTF
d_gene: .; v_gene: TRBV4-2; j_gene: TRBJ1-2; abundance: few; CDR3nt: TGTGCCAGCAGCCAAGATCCTATGAGGGAGGATGGCTACACCTTC; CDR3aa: CASSQDPMREDGYTF
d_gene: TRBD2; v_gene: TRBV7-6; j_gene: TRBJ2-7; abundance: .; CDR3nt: TGTGCCAGCAGCTTACCGGGAGGAATGGGGGTGGAGCAGTACTTC; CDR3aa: CASSLPGGMGVEQYF
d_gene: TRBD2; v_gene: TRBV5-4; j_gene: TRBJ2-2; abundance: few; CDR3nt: TGTGCCAGCAGCTTGGGGGGACTAGCGGGGGGCCTCAACACCGGGGAGCTGTTTTTT; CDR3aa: CASSLGGLAGGLNTGELFF